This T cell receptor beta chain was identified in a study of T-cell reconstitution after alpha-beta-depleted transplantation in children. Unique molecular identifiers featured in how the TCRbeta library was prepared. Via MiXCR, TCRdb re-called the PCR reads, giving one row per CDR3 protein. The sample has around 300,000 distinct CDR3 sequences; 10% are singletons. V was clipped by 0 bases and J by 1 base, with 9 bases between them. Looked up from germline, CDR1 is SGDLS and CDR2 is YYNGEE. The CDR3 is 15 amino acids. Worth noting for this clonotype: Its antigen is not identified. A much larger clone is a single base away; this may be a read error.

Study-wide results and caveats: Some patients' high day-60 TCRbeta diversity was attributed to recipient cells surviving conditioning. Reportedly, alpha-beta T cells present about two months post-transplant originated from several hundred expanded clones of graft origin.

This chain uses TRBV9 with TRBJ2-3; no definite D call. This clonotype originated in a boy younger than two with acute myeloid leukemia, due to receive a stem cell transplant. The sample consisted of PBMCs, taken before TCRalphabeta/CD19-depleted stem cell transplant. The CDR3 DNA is TGTGCCAGCAGCGTAGAGTCCCCCTGCACAGATACGCAGTATTTT. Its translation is CASSVESPCTDTQYF.